This record concerns one TCR beta chain sequence. Its antigen is still unknown. Within one base of it there is no much larger clone, and no base qualities were kept. This sample is drawn from a study of T-cell reconstitution after alpha-beta-depleted transplantation in children (dated by TCRdb to 2016 to 2017). At the level of the whole study: Using TCR repertoire profiling, the study quantitatively followed how T-cell immune reconstitution unfolded in children after TCRalphabeta/CD19-depleted allogeneic hematopoietic cell transplantation.

Preparation of the library involved PCR. TCRdb lists the instrument as Illumina HiSeq 2500. Molecular barcoding was employed in the preparation of TCR libraries, with unique molecular identifiers being used to normalize TCRbeta repertoire quantification. TCRdb passed the public sequencing reads through fastp at Q25 and MiXCR, retaining productive beta sequences. Rows are combined by CDR3 protein, so each entry shows the most common genes and DNA. The sample includes hundreds of thousands of distinct CDR3 sequences, with over 10% observed a single time. Roughly 0.84% of the sample goes to the ten largest clones. Compared with germline, V lacks 4 bases and J lacks 7 bases; bases without a gene match: 12. In the germline V gene, CDR1 corresponds to SNHLY and CDR2 to FYNNEI. The CDR3 runs 16 amino acids, cysteine and phenylalanine included. Solely the CDR3 DNA is kept, with 48 bases framed from the first base.

What the work shows at the level of the full study, not this receptor alone: The frequencies of hyperexpanded clones fell over the following months, and after one year, T-cell counts and TCRbeta diversity were mostly attributed to newly produced T cells. In some patients, high TCRbeta diversity at day 60 was attributed to recipient T cells and intrathymic progenitors that had survived conditioning. About two months after transplant, the apparently early recovery of alphabetaT-cell counts reportedly depended on just several hundred clones that had expanded rapidly and came from non-depleted graft cells.

The sample's treatment or condition label is to be understood as: allogeneic hematopoietic cell transplantation with graft depleted of TCRalphabeta T cells and CD19 B cells. The children who served as transplant recipients had been given grafts of TCRalphabeta/CD19-depleted allogeneic hematopoietic cells. This TCR was sampled from a girl aged 2-9 years with congenital amegakaryocytic thrombocytopenia, due to receive a stem cell transplant. Recombination linked TRBV2 to TRBJ2-1; 8 middle bases align to TRBD2. This material consisted of PBMCs, taken before TCRalphabeta/CD19-depleted stem cell transplant. The nucleotides are TGTGCCAGCAGTGGAGAGAGAAGCAGCGGGAGTAATGAGCAGTTCTTC. Its protein product is CASSGERSSGSNEQFF. Joined to the reference TRBV2 and TRBJ2-1 proteins, this CDR3 gives the full variable domain: EPEVTQTPSHQVTQMGQEVILRCVPISNHLYFYWYRQILGQKVEFLVSFYNNEISEKSEIFDDQFSVERPDGSNFTLKIRSTKLEDSAMYFCASSGERSSGSNEQFFGPGTRLTVL.